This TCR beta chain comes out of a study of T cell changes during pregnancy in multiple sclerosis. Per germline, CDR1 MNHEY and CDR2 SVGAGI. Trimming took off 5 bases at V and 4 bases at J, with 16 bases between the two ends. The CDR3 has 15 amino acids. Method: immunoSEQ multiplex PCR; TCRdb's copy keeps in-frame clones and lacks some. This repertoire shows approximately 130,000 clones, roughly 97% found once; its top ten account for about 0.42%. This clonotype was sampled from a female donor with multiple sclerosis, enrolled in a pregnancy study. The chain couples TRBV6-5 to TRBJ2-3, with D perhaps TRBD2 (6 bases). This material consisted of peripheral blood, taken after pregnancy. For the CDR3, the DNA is TGTGCCAGCAGTAAAACGGGGGAGTACGCAGATACGCAGTATTTT. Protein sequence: CASSKTGEYADTQYF.